This T cell receptor (beta chain) was obtained from a study of blood T cell repertoires in COVID-19. On the study more broadly: Acute and convalescent COVID-19 samples came from the United States, Italy and Spain. T cells, B-cell-depleted T cells, or PBMCs supplied cDNA or gDNA.

To note about this clone: The same CDR3 is also encoded by other DNA sequences in this sample.

The authors' processing: Cell counts per sample came from amplifying reference gene primers. TCRdb's copy holds only in-frame clones and misses some; the assay was immunoSEQ multiplex PCR. V and J calls and clone size are given by that table; D and trimming were obtained from the DNA. The sample lists 140,000 to 150,000 clones; approximately 84% were seen once. This CDR3 comprises 12 residues. Germline CDR1 and CDR2: SGHRS and YFSETQ. The V end lost 0 bases, the J end lost 6 bases, and 4 bases lay between the germline ends. The sample was peripheral blood. This chain connects TRBV5-1 to TRBJ2-1; D ambiguous. The TCR was taken from a woman between 55 and 75 years old with acute or convalescent COVID-19. This CDR3 reads CASSLVSNEQFF. In nucleotides, the CDR3 is TGCGCCAGCAGCTTGGTCTCCAATGAGCAGTTCTTC.